These 30 T cell receptor beta chains were sequenced from one sample in a study of post-analysis software for immune sequencing data. Overall study results and limits: Relative to controls, patients had five TRBV segments at higher frequency, with TRBV5-6, TRBV5-1 and TRBV20-1 among these.

Their recognized antigens are unknown. cDNA libraries for TCR beta contained unique molecular identifiers. TCRdb ran MiXCR on the PCR reads and lists one entry per CDR3 protein. The data hold roughly 800,000 distinct CDR3 sequences, with 53% observed a single time. Sequencing input: blood. All receptors derive from a girl under 18 with multiple sclerosis.

The J gene is TRBJ2-3, the V gene TRBV21-1. TRBV21-1 is reported as a pseudogene. There are 15 residues in the CDR3. CDR3 protein: CASSKWEQTTDTQYF. The CDR3 DNA reads TGTGCCAGCAGCAAATGGGAACAGACCACAGATACGCAGTATTTT.

A few counts support this clonotype. The J gene is TRBJ1-4, the V gene TRBV4-2; D gene unclear. The CDR3 is made up of 15 amino acids. The ends were cut back, 0 bases at V and 3 bases at J, with 8 bases in the middle. Germline CDR1 LGHNA, CDR2 YNFKEQ. DNA of the CDR3: TGTGCCAGCAGCCAAGAAGGGAGGGCTAATGAAAAACTGTTTTTT. This gives the protein CASSQEGRANEKLFF.

Only a few counts were recorded for this clonotype. The CDR3 reads CASSPVFSPKDNEQFF. DNA of the CDR3: TGTGCCAGCTCACCAGTCTTCTCCCCTAAGGATAATGAGCAGTTCTTC. The rearrangement uses TRBV18 and TRBJ2-1; D gene uncertain. The V end lost 2 bases, the J end lost 7 bases, and 18 bases lay between the germline ends. The CDR3 runs 16 residues. Germline assignment: CDR1 KGHSH and CDR2 LQKENI.

V usage is TRBV9 and J usage is TRBJ2-1; D is possibly TRBD2 (6 bases). Trimming took 0 bases from V and 7 from J, leaving 20 bases between them. The germline CDR1 and CDR2 sequences are SGDLS and YYNGEE. CDR3 length: 17 amino acids. The CDR3 sequence: CASSVALAPTKVNEQFF. The CDR3 DNA sequence: TGTGCCAGCAGCGTAGCACTAGCTCCCACCAAGGTGAATGAGCAGTTCTTC.

V gene TRBV18 combines with J gene TRBJ2-1, with D perhaps matching TRBD1 or TRBD2 (5 bases each). V was shortened by 4 bases and J by 4 bases, with 14 bases between the two germline ends. This CDR3 comprises 15 residues. CDR1 and CDR2 (germline): KGHSH, LQKENI. CDR3 sequence reads: CASSRGPQNYNEQFF. CDR3 DNA sequence: TGTGCCAGCTCACGGGGACCTCAAAATTACAATGAGCAGTTCTTC.

This sequence joins TRBV7-9 and TRBJ2-1, with D unresolved. The CDR3 spans 14 residues. V was cut by 1 base and J by 5 bases, with 9 bases left in between. Germline V gene data show CDR1 as SEHNR and CDR2 as FQNEAQ (reference sequence). The CDR3 is CASSLVGPNNEQFF. Here the CDR3 DNA reads TGTGCCAGCAGCTTAGTAGGGCCCAACAATGAGCAGTTCTTC.

The chain has TRBV5-1 and TRBJ2-1; the match to TRBD2 covers 8 bases. There are 15 residues in the CDR3. Germline V gene sequence: CDR1 SGHRS, CDR2 YFSETQ. Trimming at V came to 0 bases and at J to 6 bases, leaving 5 bases not matched to a gene. Here the CDR3 reads CASSLARGGINEQFF. Written as DNA, the CDR3 is TGCGCCAGCAGCTTGGCCCGGGGGGGTATCAATGAGCAGTTCTTC.

The chain combines TRBV5-1 with TRBJ1-2; no reliable D call. The CDR3 has 16 amino acids. Germline V gene sequence: CDR1 SGHRS, CDR2 YFSETQ. The V gene lost 0 bases and the J gene lost 3 bases, with 15 bases spanning the gap. The CDR3, as DNA: TGCGCCAGCAGCTTGGGGGAAGAAAGCTTCGACTATGGCTACACCTTC. Amino acids: CASSLGEESFDYGYTF.

The chain links TRBV5-1 to TRBJ2-5; D might be TRBD1 (6 bases). Trimming cost V 4 bases and J 4 bases, with 17 bases left between them. From germline, CDR1 is SGHRS and CDR2 YFSETQ. This CDR3 contains 15 residues. In DNA form, the CDR3 reads TGCGCCAGCAGCCCAACAGGGTCAATGGTAGAGACCCAGTACTTC. This sequence encodes CASSPTGSMVETQYF.

This clonotype has only a few counts. This rearrangement joins TRBV6-2 or TRBV6-3 to TRBJ2-6; no firm D call. CDR1 is MNHEY and CDR2 is SVGEGT in the germline V gene. V lost 2 bases, J lost 0 bases, and 8 bases lay in between. The CDR3 is 16 residues long. DNA of the CDR3: TGTGCCAGCAGTTACACGCCATCCTCTGGGGCCAACGTCCTGACTTTC. Translation: CASSYTPSSGANVLTF.

A few counts support this clonotype. The genes are TRBV5-1 and TRBJ1-6; TRBD1 aligns across 7 bases. This CDR3 has 16 amino acids. With 4 bases clipped from V and 5 bases from J, the junction kept 9 bases outside the gene matches. CDR1 is SGHRS and CDR2 is YFSETQ in the germline V gene. CDR3 in DNA: TGCGCCAGCAGCCAGGGCGCGGGACAGAATAATTCACCCCTCCACTTT. It yields the protein CASSQGAGQNNSPLHF.

This chain uses TRBV5-1 with TRBJ2-1; 11 bases map to TRBD2. CDR1 is SGHRS, CDR2 YFSETQ, per germline. There are 16 residues in the CDR3. Trimming cost V 3 bases and J 4 bases; bases outside gene matches: 6. CDR3 residues: CASSSILAGAYNEQFF. The CDR3 coding sequence is TGCGCCAGCAGCTCTATACTAGCGGGAGCGTACAATGAGCAGTTCTTC.

The chain employs TRBV7-9 and TRBJ2-1, with 10 bases fitting TRBD2. J gave up 3 bases and V 5 bases, and 7 bases lay outside the gene matches. This CDR3 contains 16 residues. Germline-derived CDR1 and CDR2 are SEHNR and FQNEAQ (reference sequence). CDR3 bases: TGTGCCAGCAGCCCCTCGAGGACTAGCGGCTACAATGAGCAGTTCTTC. The encoded protein is CASSPSRTSGYNEQFF. Filled out from reference TRBV7-9 and TRBJ2-1, the complete variable domain reads DTGVSQNPRHKITKRGQNVTFRCDPISEHNRLYWYRQTLGQGPEFLTYFQNEAQLEKSRLLSDRFSAERPKGSFSTLEIQRTEQGDSAMYLCASSPSRTSGYNEQFFGPGTRLTVL.

This clonotype has more than one count but fewer than ten. The V and J genes are TRBV11-2 and TRBJ2-7; 9 nucleotides match TRBD2. Trimming removed 5 bases from V and 9 bases from J; junction bases left unmatched: 14. Germline V gives CDR1 SGHAT, CDR2 FQNNGV. This CDR3 is 15 amino acids long. CDR3 residues: CASSQTGTSPLGQYF. The CDR3, as DNA: TGTGCCAGCAGCCAGACCGGGACTAGCCCCCTGGGGCAGTACTTC.

This chain links TRBV5-1 with TRBJ1-1; 7 nucleotides agree with TRBD1. Trimming removed 0 bases from V and 6 bases from J; junction bases left unmatched: 8. CDR1 SGHRS and CDR2 YFSETQ come from the germline V gene. The CDR3 spans 15 residues. CDR3 bases: TGCGCCAGCAGCTTGGCGAAAACCAGGGGGTCTGAAGCTTTCTTT. Amino acids: CASSLAKTRGSEAFF. Using reference TRBV5-1 and TRBJ1-1 for the parts outside the CDR3, the full variable domain is KAGVTQTPRYLIKTRGQQVTLSCSPISGHRSVSWYQQTPGQGLQFLFEYFSETQRNKGNFPGRFSGRQFSNSRSEMNVSTLELGDSALYLCASSLAKTRGSEAFFGQGTRLTVV.

The CDR3 reads CASNVASLFSGEEGYEQYF. As DNA, the CDR3 is TGTGCCAGCAATGTAGCCTCCTTGTTCAGCGGGGAAGAGGGATACGAGCAGTACTTC. V and J are TRBV2 and TRBJ2-7; TRBD2 aligns across 7 bases. This CDR3 has 19 residues. V lost 7 bases, J lost 4 bases, and 25 bases stayed unmatched. Germline CDR1 SNHLY, CDR2 FYNNEI.

The V gene is TRBV20-1, the J gene TRBJ1-4; 8 bases match TRBD1. In germline, CDR1 is DFQATT, CDR2 SNEGSKA (reference sequence). The CDR3 consists of 13 residues. Trimming took 7 bases from V and 4 from J; bases not matched to a gene: 5. Written as DNA, the CDR3 is TGCAGTGTTCTGGACAGGGATAATGAAAAACTGTTTTTT. This translates into CSVLDRDNEKLFF.

This chain joins TRBV5-1 and TRBJ1-6, with 8 bases fitting TRBD1. The CDR3 length is 18 residues. CDR1 and CDR2 (germline): SGHRS, YFSETQ. Germline trimming cut 2 bases from V and 10 bases from J; bases unmatched to any gene: 17. The CDR3 coding sequence is TGCGCCAGCAGCTTAGAGGTCCGGACAGGGAGCGGTTTGTCACCCCTCCACTTT. Translating gives CASSLEVRTGSGLSPLHF.

This clonotype was recorded a few times. This rearrangement joins TRBV29-1 to TRBJ2-1, with 9 positions matching TRBD1. Germline CDR1 is SQVTM and CDR2 is ANQGSEA. This CDR3 comprises 17 residues. With V trimmed by 3 bases and J by 8 bases, 17 bases remained unmatched. CDR3 region: CSVDGVRQGQGLHEQFF. In DNA, the CDR3 is TGCAGCGTTGATGGGGTTCGGCAGGGACAGGGTCTCCATGAGCAGTTCTTC.

This rearrangement joins TRBV27 to TRBJ2-6; 15 nucleotides agree with TRBD2. V trimming: 5 bases; J trimming: 0 bases; junction bases outside the gene matches: 5. Germline-derived CDR1 and CDR2 are MNHEY and SMNVEV (reference sequence). CDR3 length equals 19 residues. The CDR3 reads CASSLGLAGGSSGANVLTF. The CDR3 nucleotides read TGTGCCAGCAGTCTCGGACTAGCGGGAGGGAGCTCTGGGGCCAACGTCCTGACTTTC.

J is TRBJ2-7 and V is TRBV4-1; no reliable D call. The CDR3 has 14 residues. CDR1 and CDR2 (germline): MGHRA, YSYEKL. V was pared by 0 bases and J by 2 bases, with 8 bases between. In DNA form, the CDR3 reads TGCGCCAGCAGCCAAGAAGGCGAAACCTACGAGCAGTACTTC. Protein: CASSQEGETYEQYF.

This clonotype was seen at least ten times. This chain uses TRBV5-1 with TRBJ2-7, with 10 bases identical to TRBD2. Germline CDR1 SGHRS, CDR2 YFSETQ. V was clipped by 0 bases and J by 1 base; unmatched bases: 1. This CDR3 has 15 amino acids. In nucleotides, the CDR3 is TGCGCCAGCAGCTTGGTAGCGGGAGGTTCCTACGAGCAGTACTTC. Its protein product is CASSLVAGGSYEQYF.

The chain joins TRBV7-8 to TRBJ2-5, with 8 nucleotides matching TRBD2. The J call may be in error: the DNA end matches TRBJ2-7 better. This CDR3 has 16 amino acids. Germline CDR1 and CDR2: SGHVS and FQNEAQ. The CDR3, as DNA: TGTGCCAGCAGCTTTAATACAGCGGGAGTAGGCTACGAGCAGTACTTC. Protein sequence: CASSFNTAGVGYEQYF.

A single count supports this clonotype. The genes are TRBV4-1 and TRBJ2-5, with D perhaps TRBD1 (5 bases). The CDR3 covers 15 residues. The germline V and J ends were trimmed by 11 bases and 2 bases, with 21 bases remaining between them. The V gene's germline CDR1 is MGHRA and CDR2 YSYEKL. DNA for the CDR3: TGCGCCCCCAGGGTGGAACGGGTCTGGCAAGAGACCCAGTACTTC. This gives the protein CAPRVERVWQETQYF.

The chain uses TRBV5-4 and TRBJ2-5; D is unresolved. The CDR3 covers 14 residues. The germline CDR1 and CDR2 sequences are SGHNT and YYREEE (reference sequence). Trimming shortened V by 2 bases and J by 2 bases, and 10 bases separated the two germline ends. The CDR3 DNA is TGTGCCAGCAGCTTCTCTTCCAGACAAGAGACCCAGTACTTC. This encodes CASSFSSRQETQYF. The whole variable domain, remainder taken from reference TRBV5-4 and TRBJ2-5, is ETGVTQSPTHLIKTRGQQVTLRCSSQSGHNTVSWYQQALGQGPQFIFQYYREEENGRGNFPPRFSGLQFPNYSSELNVNALELDDSALYLCASSFSSRQETQYFGPGTRLLVL.

This chain uses TRBV20-1 with TRBJ2-1; 12 bases agree with TRBD1. Germline CDR1 reads DFQATT; CDR2 reads SNEGSKA (reference sequence). J was trimmed by 8 bases and V by 6 bases; bases with no gene match: 5. This CDR3 is 13 amino acids long. The CDR3: CSALGQGADEQFF. CDR3 sequence (DNA): TGCAGTGCCCTGGGACAGGGGGCCGATGAGCAGTTCTTC.

The chain couples TRBV2 to TRBJ2-5; TRBD1 might be the D (5 bases). Trimming removed 6 bases from V and 2 bases from J, with 13 bases in between. Germline V gene lookup returns CDR1 SNHLY and CDR2 FYNNEI. The CDR3 contains 14 residues. CDR3 region: CASSPGNPQETQYF. The CDR3 bases are TGTGCCAGCAGCCCAGGGAACCCGCAAGAGACCCAGTACTTC.

The rearrangement joins TRBV29-1 to TRBJ2-1, with D perhaps TRBD2 (5 bases). The CDR3 has 17 residues. Looked up from germline, CDR1 is SQVTM and CDR2 is ANQGSEA. V was trimmed by 2 bases and J by 0 bases, leaving 17 bases between them. CDR3 residues: CSVEPTYTGSSYNEQFF. The DNA for the CDR3 is TGCAGCGTTGAACCAACTTACACGGGGAGCTCCTACAATGAGCAGTTCTTC.

The CDR3 sequence: CSASPSWGGLAYEQYF. CDR3 coding DNA: TGCAGTGCTAGCCCCTCCTGGGGAGGACTAGCATACGAGCAGTACTTC. This chain uses TRBV20-1 with TRBJ2-7, with 8 bases identical to TRBD2. Germline V gene lookup returns CDR1 DFQATT and CDR2 SNEGSKA (reference sequence). The junction had 14 bases not matched to a gene; V was cut back by 3 bases and J by 4 bases. This CDR3 has 16 residues.

In this sample, this clonotype turned up a few times. The chain combines TRBV3-1 with TRBJ2-5; no clear D. This CDR3 comprises 15 residues. Trimming pared 1 base from V and 11 bases from J, leaving 20 bases between. Looked up from germline, CDR1 is LGHDT and CDR2 is YNNKEL (reference sequence). The CDR3 sequence: CASSQGVVGRNEQYF. The CDR3 DNA reads as TGTGCCAGCAGCCAAGGGGTGGTTGGCCGCAATGAGCAGTACTTC.